The present entry profiles one T cell receptor beta chain with its context. The data were taken from a study of blood T cell repertoires in COVID-19. Produced via immunoSEQ multiplex PCR; TCRdb's table is partial and in-frame only. The sample lists around 210,000 clones, roughly 84% occurring once. Sequences were obtained from peripheral blood. This clonotype was sampled from a human donor in a cohort sampled during active COVID-19.

CDR3 loop: CASGFAGTSATDTQYF. The CDR3 region has the DNA TGTGCTAGTGGTTTTGCCGGGACTAGCGCCACAGATACGCAGTATTTT. J is TRBJ2-3 and V is TRBV12-5, with TRBD2 matching 10 bases. CDR3 length: 16 residues. From germline, CDR1 is LGHNT and CDR2 FRNRAP. V lost 3 bases and J lost 2; bases outside the gene matches: 5.